The 20 T cell receptor beta chains listed next were all sequenced from one sample in a study of CD8 T cells in ankylosing spondylitis. TCRdb fed the 5' RACE reads into MiXCR, producing one record per CDR3 protein. The profile shows 310,000 or so distinct CDR3 sequences, approximately 20% of them singletons. Material: blood, either unsorted or a sorted T cell fraction (not recorded which). The receptors here all came from a male donor with ankylosing spondylitis or in good health (not recorded which).

The chain joins TRBV20-1 to TRBJ2-4; tentative D call: TRBD2 (6 bases). This CDR3 is 15 amino acids long. The V gene lost 3 bases and the J gene lost 0 bases, with 12 bases spanning the gap. In germline, CDR1 is DFQATT, CDR2 SNEGSKA (reference sequence). CDR3 region: CSASLGLIAKNIQYF. The CDR3 DNA sequence: TGCAGTGCTAGTCTGGGACTTATAGCCAAAAACATTCAGTACTTC.

The rearrangement uses TRBV5-1 and TRBJ2-1, with D possibly matching TRBD1 (6 bases). CDR3 size: 13 residues. Between the trimmed V and J ends, which lost 0 bases and 9 bases, there was a span of 10 bases. CDR1 and CDR2 from the germline V gene are SGHRS and YFSETQ. In nucleotides, the CDR3 is TGCGCCAGCAGCTTGGAGCTACAGGGTGAGCAGTTCTTC. Amino acid sequence: CASSLELQGEQFF.

A few counts support this clonotype. This chain uses TRBV18 with TRBJ2-3; 8 bases map to TRBD1. This CDR3 has 16 amino acids. Germline loops: CDR1 KGHSH, CDR2 LQKENI. Germline trimming cut 5 bases from V and 0 bases from J; bases unmatched to any gene: 7. CDR3: CASSARQGISTDTQYF. The CDR3 region has the DNA TGTGCCAGCTCAGCGCGACAGGGGATAAGCACAGATACGCAGTATTTT.

The chain is built from TRBV29-1 and TRBJ1-1; 7 nucleotides match TRBD1. CDR3 size: 13 residues. V shed 6 bases and J 7 bases; nucleotides not matched to a gene: 11. The germline V gene encodes CDR1 SQVTM and CDR2 ANQGSEA. CDR3 loop: CSVVATRDSEAFF. The DNA of the CDR3 is TGCAGCGTGGTGGCGACCCGGGACAGTGAAGCTTTCTTT.

V gene TRBV6-5 combines with J gene TRBJ2-3; D not certain. Germline V lookup: CDR1 MNHEY, CDR2 SVGAGI. This CDR3 is built from 11 residues. The V and J ends lost 0 bases and 7 bases respectively, with 2 bases between them. CDR3 sequence: CASSYSNTQYF. DNA of the CDR3: TGTGCCAGCAGTTACTCGAATACGCAGTATTTT.

This clonotype was counted between two and nine times. The chain joins TRBV7-9 to TRBJ2-2; TRBD2 might be the D (6 bases). Germline-derived CDR1 and CDR2 are SEHNR and FQNEAQ (reference sequence). The length of the CDR3 is 13 residues. Trimming shortened V by 5 bases and J by 5 bases, and 9 bases separated the two germline ends. In nucleotides, the CDR3 is TGTGCCAGCAGCAAAAGCGGGACCGGGGAGCTGTTTTTT. Its translation: CASSKSGTGELFF.

This sequence joins TRBV7-6 and TRBJ2-3, with 7 positions matching TRBD1. Germline lookup yields CDR1 SGHVS and CDR2 FNYEAQ. The J segment lost 6 bases and the V segment lost 6 bases, leaving 12 bases of the junction unmatched. This CDR3 contains 15 residues. The CDR3 is CASSSTGWGSDTQYF. The CDR3 DNA sequence: TGTGCCAGCAGTTCGACAGGGTGGGGCTCGGATACGCAGTATTTT. Using reference TRBV7-6 and TRBJ2-3 for the parts outside the CDR3, the full variable domain is GAGVSQSPRYKVTKRGQDVALRCDPISGHVSLYWYRQALGQGPEFLTYFNYEAQQDKSGLPNDRFSAERPEGSISTLTIQRTEQRDSAMYRCASSSTGWGSDTQYFGPGTRLTVL.

The chain employs TRBV6-5 and TRBJ2-2; a weak D match, TRBD2 (6 bases). Trimming stripped 6 bases from V and 7 bases from J, with 9 bases between. Per germline, CDR1 MNHEY and CDR2 SVGAGI. The CDR3 runs to 12 residues. The CDR3 loop reads CASRERVGELFF. CDR3 nucleotides: TGTGCCAGCAGGGAGCGGGTCGGGGAGCTGTTTTTT.

V usage is TRBV12-3 or TRBV12-4 and J usage is TRBJ2-5; no clear D gene. CDR3 length: 14 amino acids. Deletions cut 2 bases from V and 2 bases from J, with 9 bases between. The CDR3 loop is CASSLPAAQETQYF. In nucleotides, the CDR3 is TGTGCCAGCAGTTTACCGGCAGCTCAAGAGACCCAGTACTTC.

The chain has TRBV20-1 and TRBJ2-7, with 7 bases aligning to TRBD2. CDR1 and CDR2 (germline): DFQATT, SNEGSKA (reference sequence). The CDR3 is 14 amino acids. V shed 6 bases and J 6 bases; nucleotides not matched to a gene: 14. The chain's CDR3 is CSASRSGITREQYV. The CDR3 DNA reads TGCAGTGCCAGCAGGAGCGGGATCACTCGCGAGCAGTACGTC.

This clonotype has more than one count but fewer than ten. V gene TRBV5-5 combines with J gene TRBJ1-2, with D possibly being TRBD1 (6 bases). Germline V gene data show CDR1 as SGHKS and CDR2 as YYEKEE (reference sequence). Trimming left V 3 bases short and J 2 bases short, with 14 bases between. The CDR3 has 15 amino acids. The DNA of the CDR3 is TGTGCCAGCAGCTGGGCCCGGACAGAGAACTATGGCTACACCTTC. Amino acids: CASSWARTENYGYTF.

Concerning this clonotype itself: The junction departs from the called germline gene at one end, perhaps through a read error. This chain uses TRBV10-3 with TRBJ2-3; 7 positions match TRBD1. CDR1 is ENHRY and CDR2 is SYGVKD in the germline V gene. The CDR3 sequence is 11 residues long. The CDR3 DNA sequence: TGTGCCATCAGTGGACAGGGAAGGCAGAGTTTT. This encodes CAISGQGRQSF.

The chain recombines TRBV6-2 or TRBV6-3 with TRBJ2-1, with D uncertain. The CDR3 covers 16 residues. Trimming pared 2 bases from V and 9 bases from J, leaving 20 bases between. The germline V gene has CDR1 MNHEY and CDR2 SVGEGT. CDR3 protein: CASSYATLSRVVEQFF. CDR3 coding DNA: TGTGCCAGCAGTTACGCTACGCTTAGCCGGGTCGTTGAGCAGTTCTTC.

This chain joins TRBV7-7 and TRBJ2-7, with D uncertain. CDR3 length: 18 amino acids. Per germline, CDR1 SSHAT and CDR2 FNYEAQ (reference sequence). The CDR3 nucleotides are TGTGCTAGCAGCTTAGAATCGTTTCGGCACCCATTAAACTACGAGCAGTACGTC. Translated, it gives CASSLESFRHPLNYEQYV.

The J gene is TRBJ2-3, the V gene TRBV25-1; 10 nucleotides align to TRBD2. The CDR3 loop spans 21 amino acids. V shed 3 bases and J 1 base; nucleotides not matched to a gene: 19. Germline V gene lookup returns CDR1 MGHDK and CDR2 SYGVNS. CDR3 amino acids: CASSDDFIAGGAKGGTDTQYF. CDR3 sequence (DNA): TGTGCCAGCAGTGATGATTTTATAGCGGGGGGAGCCAAGGGTGGCACAGATACGCAGTATTTT.

The table lists this clonotype with a few counts. This chain links TRBV28 with TRBJ1-1; tentatively, D is TRBD1 (6 bases). CDR1 and CDR2 (germline): MDHEN, SYDVKM. Deletions cut 2 bases from V and 1 base from J, with 11 bases between. The CDR3 spans 15 residues. The CDR3 region is CASSLHGGPNTEAFF. For the CDR3, the DNA is TGTGCCAGCAGTTTACATGGGGGCCCGAACACTGAAGCTTTCTTT.

V is TRBV27 and J is TRBJ2-1, with TRBD1 identical over 9 bases. The germline gives CDR1 MNHEY, CDR2 SMNVEV (reference sequence). This CDR3 is built from 15 residues. J gave up 3 bases and V 8 bases, and 8 bases lay outside the gene matches. This CDR3 is CASVFSGQGYNEQFF. In nucleotides, the CDR3 is TGTGCCAGCGTCTTTTCGGGACAGGGCTACAATGAGCAGTTCTTC.

The chain links TRBV28 to TRBJ2-7, with D possibly TRBD1 on 6 matching bases. Looked up from germline, CDR1 is MDHEN and CDR2 is SYDVKM. CDR3 size: 13 residues. The germline V and J ends were trimmed by 1 base and 4 bases, with 8 bases remaining between them. The CDR3 DNA reads TGTGCCAGCAGTTTATACAGGGATTACGAGCAGTACGTC. This sequence encodes CASSLYRDYEQYV.

This clonotype was counted ten times or more. The chain is built from TRBV29-1 and TRBJ1-5; D is unresolved. Germline V gene lookup returns CDR1 SQVTM and CDR2 ANQGSEA. Trimming pared 5 bases from V and 0 bases from J, leaving 14 bases between. CDR3 size: 15 residues. This chain's CDR3 is CSVTTGRNSNQPQHF. CDR3 in DNA: TGCAGCGTTACCACTGGTAGGAATAGCAATCAGCCCCAGCATTTT.

This sequence joins TRBV7-9 and TRBJ1-4; maybe TRBD1 (5 bases). The CDR3 runs 16 residues. The germline V and J ends were trimmed by 8 bases and 5 bases, with 21 bases remaining between them. The germline CDR1 and CDR2 sequences are SEHNR and FQNEAQ (reference sequence). The CDR3 DNA sequence: TGTGCCAGCGCTCTTATGGGAAGGGGTAAAAATGAAAAACTGTTTTTT. Translation gives CASALMGRGKNEKLFF.